The 23 T cell receptor beta chains below were found in one sample sequenced in a study of blood T cells in healthy people across ages (dated by TCRdb to between 2015 and 2016). The method was 5' RACE. The data were produced on an Illumina HiSeq 2500. A second roughly 6 to 12 cycle PCR used a sample-barcoded 5' primer and a J-beta primer mix. The public reads were reanalyzed by TCRdb: fastp trimming at Q25, MiXCR alignment, in-frame beta chains only. Each CDR3 protein gets just one entry, which takes the most common genes and DNA from the rows behind it. Within this sample are 550,000 to 750,000 distinct CDR3 sequences, with around 20% of them counted one time only. Roughly 3.6% of the sample is taken by the ten largest. The sequencing sample was made of blood. The receptors here all came from a man aged 70-80 years in good health.

The V and J genes are TRBV30 and TRBJ2-5; 7 bases map to TRBD1. CDR1 is GTSNPN and CDR2 is SVGIG in the germline V gene (reference sequence). With V trimmed by 3 bases and J by 11 bases, 18 bases remained unmatched. This CDR3 has 15 amino acids. The chain's CDR3 is CAWSPIPGQNGEQYF. In DNA, the CDR3 is TGTGCCTGGAGCCCTATTCCGGGACAGAATGGTGAGCAGTACTTC.

The V call is TRBV9, the J call TRBJ2-5; 7 nucleotides align to TRBD1. Per germline, CDR1 SGDLS and CDR2 YYNGEE. The CDR3 has 15 residues. With 4 bases clipped from V and 3 bases from J, the junction kept 9 bases outside the gene matches. The CDR3: CASSLTGTVEETQYF. In DNA, the CDR3 is TGTGCCAGCAGCCTGACCGGGACAGTGGAAGAGACCCAGTACTTC.

Concerning this clonotype itself: Possible read error: a much larger clone is one base away. The rearrangement links TRBV20-1 to TRBJ2-1, with 7 bases lining up with TRBD2. The V gene's germline CDR1 is DFQATT and CDR2 SNEGSKA (reference sequence). This CDR3 is 16 amino acids long. CDR3 nucleotides: TGCAGTGCTAGAGATCCGGCGGGAGCGATACTTAATGAGCGGTTCTTC. Translated, it gives CSARDPAGAILNERFF.

Points on this clonotype: A much larger clone lies one base from this, so it may be a read error. V gene TRBV14 combines with J gene TRBJ2-7, with TRBD2 identical over 7 bases. The CDR3 runs to 15 residues. CDR1 is SGHDN, CDR2 FVKESK, per germline. The CDR3 DNA is TGTGCCAGCAGCCAAGTATGGGGGGGGACCTACGGGCAGTACTTC. It is translated as CASSQVWGGTYGQYF.

The sample holds a few counts of this clonotype. V is TRBV7-2 and J is TRBJ2-1; 10 nucleotides align to TRBD1. Germline V lookup: CDR1 SGHTA, CDR2 FQGNSA. The CDR3 loop spans 15 amino acids. After removal of 2 bases from V and 6 bases from J, the junction contained 4 bases not matched to a gene. The CDR3 DNA reads TGTGCCAGCAGCTTAAAGGGACAGGGGCGCAATGAGCAGTTCTTC. Translating gives CASSLKGQGRNEQFF.

The J gene is TRBJ2-7, the V gene TRBV5-1; D remains unclear. This CDR3 spans 14 amino acids. Trimming shortened V by 2 bases and J by 2 bases, and 11 bases separated the two germline ends. The germline CDR1 and CDR2 sequences are SGHRS and YFSETQ. CDR3 loop: CASSFLLGAYEQYF. The DNA for the CDR3 is TGCGCCAGCAGCTTTCTCCTTGGCGCCTACGAGCAGTACTTC. Full variable domain (outside the CDR3, taken from reference TRBV5-1 and TRBJ2-7): KAGVTQTPRYLIKTRGQQVTLSCSPISGHRSVSWYQQTPGQGLQFLFEYFSETQRNKGNFPGRFSGRQFSNSRSEMNVSTLELGDSALYLCASSFLLGAYEQYFGPGTRLTVT.

V gene TRBV11-2 combines with J gene TRBJ2-2; TRBD1 aligns across 8 bases. Germline CDR1 SGHAT, CDR2 FQNNGV. J gave up 1 base and V 5 bases, and 6 bases lay outside the gene matches. The CDR3 runs 16 residues. CDR3 nucleotide sequence: TGTGCCAGCAGCGCGAGACAGGGGCTGAACACCGGGGAGCTGTTTTTT. This codes for CASSARQGLNTGELFF.

This chain connects TRBV6-5 to TRBJ1-2, with D possibly being TRBD1 (5 bases). The length of the CDR3 is 14 residues. Trimming pared 3 bases from V and 3 bases from J, leaving 11 bases between. Germline values: CDR1 MNHEY, CDR2 SVGAGI. CDR3 sequence (DNA): TGTGCCAGCAGTTATCAGGGACGGGACTATGGCTACACCTTC. This translates into CASSYQGRDYGYTF.

This clonotype was seen only a few times. The J gene is TRBJ2-6, the V gene TRBV10-3, with D possibly being TRBD2 (5 bases). CDR1 ENHRY and CDR2 SYGVKD come from the germline V gene. CDR3 length: 14 residues. The V end was cut by 6 bases, the J end by 0 bases, with 6 bases between. The CDR3 sequence: CAIRDFSGANVLTF. Here the CDR3 DNA reads TGTGCCATCAGGGACTTCTCTGGGGCCAACGTCCTGACTTTC.

The genes are TRBV27 and TRBJ2-5; 12 bases are shared with TRBD2. The J call may be in error: the DNA end matches TRBJ2-1 better. This CDR3 is built from 18 residues. Germline V gene data show CDR1 as MNHEY and CDR2 as SMNVEV (reference sequence). The CDR3 DNA reads TGTGCCAGCAGTACAAGATGGGGGGCTAGCGGGAGGGCCGAAGAGCAGTTCTTC. It codes for CASSTRWGASGRAEEQFF.

This clonotype was detected only a few times. The chain has TRBV6-5 and TRBJ2-3, with unresolved D. Looked up from germline, CDR1 is MNHEY and CDR2 is SVGAGI. This CDR3 is built from 14 residues. V was trimmed by 5 bases and J by 6 bases, leaving 15 bases between them. CDR3 sequence: CASSNLDPDDTQYF. The CDR3, as DNA: TGTGCCAGCAGTAACCTGGACCCGGACGATACGCAGTATTTT.

In its sample, this clonotype was seen a few times. J is TRBJ1-2 and V is TRBV5-1; D perhaps matches TRBD1 (5 bases). CDR3 size: 16 residues. Germline lookup yields CDR1 SGHRS and CDR2 YFSETQ. Trimming shortened V by 0 bases and J by 4 bases, and 16 bases separated the two germline ends. The CDR3 sequence is CASSLATLSGPYGYTF. The CDR3 nucleotides read TGCGCCAGCAGCTTGGCCACGTTATCAGGGCCCTATGGCTACACCTTC.

Only a few counts were recorded for this clonotype. The chain couples TRBV29-1 to TRBJ1-5, with D perhaps matching TRBD1 (5 bases). Germline V gene data show CDR1 as SQVTM and CDR2 as ANQGSEA. Trimming shortened V by 6 bases and J by 0 bases, and 12 bases separated the two germline ends. This CDR3 is built from 14 residues. Written as DNA, the CDR3 is TGCAGCGTGGGGGGGATGAGTAGCAATCAGCCCCAGCATTTT. As protein: CSVGGMSSNQPQHF.

This clonotype has just a few counts. The rearrangement uses TRBV12-3 or TRBV12-4 and TRBJ2-1, with 7 bases that match TRBD2. After removal of 1 base from V and 4 bases from J, the junction contained 1 base not matched to a gene. The CDR3 sequence is 14 residues long. The CDR3 coding sequence is TGTGCCAGCAGTTTAGGTAGCGGGTACAATGAGCAGTTCTTC. Translated: CASSLGSGYNEQFF.

In its sample, this clonotype was seen a few times. The chain carries TRBV10-3 and TRBJ2-3; D perhaps matches TRBD1 (5 bases). V was cut by 11 bases and J by 0 bases, with 18 bases left in between. The V gene's germline CDR1 is ENHRY and CDR2 SYGVKD. This CDR3 has 15 amino acids. CDR3 coding DNA: TGTGCCGCAGGGTTTGGCGGAGCCAGCACAGATACGCAGTATTTT. It codes for CAAGFGGASTDTQYF.

For this clonotype: One junction end disagrees with the germline gene, perhaps due to a read error. This sequence joins TRBV12-3 or TRBV12-4 and TRBJ2-3; possibly TRBD1 for D (6 bases). The CDR3 consists of 14 residues. The chain's CDR3 is CATSSRGNTDTQYF. DNA of the CDR3: TGTGCCACCAGTTCCAGGGGTAACACAGATACGCAGTATTTT.

The DNA of the CDR3 is TGCAGTGCCGACAGGGACAGGGGCTACGAGCAGTACTTC. Its protein product is CSADRDRGYEQYF. This chain joins TRBV20-1 and TRBJ2-1, with TRBD1 matching 10 bases. Matching the DNA end better, TRBJ2-7 makes the J call doubtful. The CDR3 runs to 13 residues. Germline lookup yields CDR1 DFQATT and CDR2 SNEGSKA (reference sequence).

This clonotype occurred a few times. V gene TRBV3-1 combines with J gene TRBJ2-1; 10 bases are shared with TRBD2. Germline lookup yields CDR1 LGHDT and CDR2 YNNKEL (reference sequence). The V gene end was trimmed by 6 bases and the J gene end by 3 bases; junction bases not matched to a gene: 5. CDR3 length equals 15 residues. The CDR3 here is CASRARTSGYNEQFF. The CDR3 nucleotides read TGTGCCAGCAGGGCCCGGACTAGCGGCTACAATGAGCAGTTCTTC.

In its sample, this clonotype was seen a few times. The chain combines TRBV29-1 with TRBJ1-2; 8 positions match TRBD1. The CDR3 is 11 amino acids. The germline V gene encodes CDR1 SQVTM and CDR2 ANQGSEA. V lost 7 bases and J lost 6; bases outside the gene matches: 4. CDR3: CSDHRGNGYTF. The CDR3, as DNA: TGCAGCGACCACAGGGGGAATGGCTACACCTTC.

This clonotype was detected a few times. This chain uses TRBV6-5 with TRBJ2-1; D is perhaps TRBD1 (5 bases). The CDR3 has 14 amino acids. From germline, CDR1 is MNHEY and CDR2 SVGAGI. Trimming pared 8 bases from V and 0 bases from J, leaving 11 bases between. This CDR3 reads CASGDSVSYNEQFF. CDR3 coding DNA: TGTGCCAGCGGCGACAGTGTCTCCTACAATGAGCAGTTCTTC.

The table lists this clonotype with a few counts. The CDR3 sequence: CSARPSRATETQYF. Here the CDR3 DNA reads TGCAGTGCTAGACCCTCTCGGGCCACAGAGACCCAGTACTTC. The rearrangement uses TRBV20-1 and TRBJ2-5; D unclear. Germline loops: CDR1 DFQATT, CDR2 SNEGSKA (reference sequence). Trimming removed 2 bases at V and 4 bases at J, with 14 bases between. CDR3 size: 14 residues.

This clonotype was picked up a small number of times. CDR3 bases: TGTGCCAGCATAGGGGCGGGAGCCCTCCTAGAGACCCAGTACTTC. Amino acid sequence: CASIGAGALLETQYF. The chain has TRBV6-1 and TRBJ2-5; 7 bases fit TRBD2. Losses at the gene ends were 7 bases for V and 4 bases for J; bases not matched to a gene: 12. The germline CDR1 and CDR2 sequences are MNHNS and SASEGT. This CDR3 has 15 residues.

This clonotype came up a few times. This rearrangement joins TRBV29-1 to TRBJ2-5; 7 nucleotides line up with TRBD1. Trimming removed 1 base from V and 4 bases from J; junction bases left unmatched: 3. The CDR3 is 13 residues long. The V gene's germline CDR1 is SQVTM and CDR2 ANQGSEA. In DNA, the CDR3 is TGCAGCGTTGAAGGACAGGGCGGAGAGACCCAGTACTTC. Amino acid sequence: CSVEGQGGETQYF. Using reference TRBV29-1 and TRBJ2-5 for the parts outside the CDR3, the full variable domain is SAVISQKPSRDICQRGTSLTIQCQVDSQVTMMFWYRQQPGQSLTLIATANQGSEATYESGFVIDKFPISRPNLTFSTLTVSNMSPEDSSIYLCSVEGQGGETQYFGPGTRLLVL.